The rows below give T cell receptor beta chains drawn from one sample of a study of T cells after yellow fever vaccination. TCRdb processed the 5' RACE reads anew with MiXCR; each CDR3 protein has one entry. The sample carries hundreds of thousands of distinct CDR3 sequences, around an eighth recorded once. The sample consisted of PBMCs, taken on the day of the yellow fever booster vaccination. Source of these receptors: a man younger than 45 who received the YFV17D yellow fever vaccine. Both conserved end residues are part of each CDR3. D genes are given only for firm matches. Some rows have no size entry. The others give once, few or many, or a class for an expanded clone.

D	V	size	J	DNA	CDR3
TRBD1	TRBV9	few	TRBJ1-3	TGTGCCAGCAGCGTCGAGACAGGGTTATCTGGAAACACCATATATTTT	CASSVETGLSGNTIYF
-	TRBV15	few	TRBJ2-1	TGTGCCACCAGCAGAGATAGCCATGAGCAGTTCTTC	CATSRDSHEQFF
TRBD2	TRBV3-1	few	TRBJ2-7	TGTGCCAGCAGCCAAGAGAGACTAGCGGGAGGATACTACGAGCAGTACTTC	CASSQERLAGGYYEQYF
-	TRBV30	many	TRBJ2-2	TGTGCCTGGATGGGGGGCAGCGGGGAGCTGTTTTTT	CAWMGGSGELFF
TRBD1	TRBV5-1	few	TRBJ2-1	TGCGCCAGCAGCTCGCAGACAGGGGCATACAATGAGCAGTTCTTC	CASSSQTGAYNEQFF
-	TRBV9	few	TRBJ2-7	TGTGCCAGCAGCGTAGATCCCAGCTCCTACGAGCAGTACTTC	CASSVDPSSYEQYF
-	TRBV12-3/TRBV12-4	many	TRBJ2-2	TGCGCCAGCAGAGGGAGTACCGGGGAGCTGTTTTTT	CASRGSTGELFF
-	TRBV5-1	-	TRBJ2-5	TGCGCCAGCGCATTAAAGGGAGAGACCCAGTACTTC	CASALKGETQYF
-	TRBV3-1	-	TRBJ2-7	TGTGCCAGCAGCCAAGAGGGACTCCAGCAGTACTTC	CASSQEGLQQYF
TRBD2	TRBV20-1	few	TRBJ2-5	TGCAGTGCTAGTACTAGCGGGAGCGTGGCGAAGACCCAGTACTTC	CSASTSGSVAKTQYF
-	TRBV7-6	few	TRBJ1-3	TGTGCCGGGAACGGAAACACCATATATTTT	CAGNGNTIYF
-	TRBV7-9	-	TRBJ2-7	TGTGCCAGCAGCGATCGTTGGTACGAGCAGTACTTC	CASSDRWYEQYF
-	TRBV20-1	-	TRBJ1-5	TGCAGTGCCAAAGAAAGTCTAGCCCAGCATTTT	CSAKESLAQHF
-	TRBV20-1	few	TRBJ2-1	TGCAGTGCTATCAGGAATCCCTACAATGAGCAGTTCTTC	CSAIRNPYNEQFF
-	TRBV7-6	few	TRBJ1-5	TGTGCCAGCAGCTCCACCTTGGAGCCCCAGCATTTT	CASSSTLEPQHF
TRBD1	TRBV6-5	few	TRBJ1-2	TGTGCCAGCAGTAGTCACGACGGGACAGGAGGTGGCTACACCTTC	CASSSHDGTGGGYTF
-	TRBV5-1	-	TRBJ2-7	TGCGCCAGCAGCTCCTCTGGTCGGATGCCCTACGAGCAGTACTTC	CASSSSGRMPYEQYF
-	TRBV6-2/TRBV6-3	-	TRBJ2-5	TGTGCCAGCAGTTTCCCCGGGACCCCCTTGGGAGAGACCCAGTACTTC	CASSFPGTPLGETQYF
-	TRBV6-1	few	TRBJ1-1	TGTGCCAGTACCCGAGGTCGAAACACTGAAGCTTTCTTT	CASTRGRNTEAFF
TRBD2	TRBV23-1	few	TRBJ2-5	TGCGCCAGCAGTCAGCCCCCCCTGGTGGCTAGCGGGAGGAAAGAGACCCAGTACTTC	CASSQPPLVASGRKETQYF
-	TRBV5-1	few	TRBJ2-6	TGCGCCAGCAGCTTGTCCGGGAAGGGGGCCAACGTCCTGACTTTC	CASSLSGKGANVLTF
TRBD2	TRBV7-3	-	TRBJ2-3	TGTGCCAGCAGCTTAAGCCTACTAGCGGGGGCAGATACGCAGTATTTT	CASSLSLLAGADTQYF
TRBD2	TRBV5-1	-	TRBJ2-5	TGCGCCAGCAGCTCCTGGGGGGGTTTGGAGACCCAGTACTTC	CASSSWGGLETQYF